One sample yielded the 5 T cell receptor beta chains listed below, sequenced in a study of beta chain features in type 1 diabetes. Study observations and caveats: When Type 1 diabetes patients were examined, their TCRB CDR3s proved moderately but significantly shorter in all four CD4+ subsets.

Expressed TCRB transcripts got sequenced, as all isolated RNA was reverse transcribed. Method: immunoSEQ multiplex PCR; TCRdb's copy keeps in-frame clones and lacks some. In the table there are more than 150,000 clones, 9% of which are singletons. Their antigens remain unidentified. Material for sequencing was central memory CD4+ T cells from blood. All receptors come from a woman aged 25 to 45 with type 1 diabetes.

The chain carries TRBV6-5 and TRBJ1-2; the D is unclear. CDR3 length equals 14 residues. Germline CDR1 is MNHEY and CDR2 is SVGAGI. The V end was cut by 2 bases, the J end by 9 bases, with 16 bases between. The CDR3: CASSYDLVASSYTF. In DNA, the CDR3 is TGTGCCAGCAGTTACGATCTGGTGGCTAGTAGCTACACCTTC.

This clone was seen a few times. The CDR3 loop is CAPGTCGNTEAFF. The DNA of the CDR3 is TGTGCCCCGGGGACATGTGGGAACACTGAAGCTTTCTTT. This sequence joins TRBV9 and TRBJ1-1, with a tentative D call TRBD1 (6 bases). CDR1 is SGDLS and CDR2 is YYNGEE in the germline V gene. With 10 bases removed from V and 1 base from J, the gap between germline ends came to 14 bases. This CDR3 has 13 residues.

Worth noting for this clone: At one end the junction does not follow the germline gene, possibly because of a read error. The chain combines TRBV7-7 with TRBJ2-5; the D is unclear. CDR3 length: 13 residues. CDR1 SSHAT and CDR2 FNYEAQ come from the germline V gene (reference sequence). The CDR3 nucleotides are TGTGCTAGCAGCTACCGGGACCAAGAGACCCAGTACTTC. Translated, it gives CASSYRDQETQYF.

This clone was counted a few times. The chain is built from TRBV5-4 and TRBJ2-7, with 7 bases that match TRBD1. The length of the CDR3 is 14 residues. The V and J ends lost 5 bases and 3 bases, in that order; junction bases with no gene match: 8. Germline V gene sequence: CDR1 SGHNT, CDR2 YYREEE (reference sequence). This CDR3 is CASRTGTEGYEQYF. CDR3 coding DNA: TGTGCCAGCAGGACCGGGACAGAAGGCTACGAGCAGTACTTC. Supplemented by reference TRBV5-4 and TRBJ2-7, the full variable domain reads ETGVTQSPTHLIKTRGQQVTLRCSSQSGHNTVSWYQQALGQGPQFIFQYYREEENGRGNFPPRFSGLQFPNYSSELNVNALELDDSALYLCASRTGTEGYEQYFGPGTRLTVT.

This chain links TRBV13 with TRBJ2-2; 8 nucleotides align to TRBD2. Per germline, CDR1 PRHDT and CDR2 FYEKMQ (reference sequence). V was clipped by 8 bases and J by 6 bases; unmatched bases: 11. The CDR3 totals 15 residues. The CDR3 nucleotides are TGTGCCAGCGGAAGAGGGACTAGAGACTCCGGGGAGCTGTTTTTT. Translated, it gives CASGRGTRDSGELFF. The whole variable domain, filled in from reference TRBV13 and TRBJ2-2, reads AAGVIQSPRHLIKEKRETATLKCYPIPRHDTVYWYQQGPGQDPQFLISFYEKMQSDKGSIPDRFSAQQFSDYHSELNMSSLELGDSALYFCASGRGTRDSGELFFGEGSRLTVL.